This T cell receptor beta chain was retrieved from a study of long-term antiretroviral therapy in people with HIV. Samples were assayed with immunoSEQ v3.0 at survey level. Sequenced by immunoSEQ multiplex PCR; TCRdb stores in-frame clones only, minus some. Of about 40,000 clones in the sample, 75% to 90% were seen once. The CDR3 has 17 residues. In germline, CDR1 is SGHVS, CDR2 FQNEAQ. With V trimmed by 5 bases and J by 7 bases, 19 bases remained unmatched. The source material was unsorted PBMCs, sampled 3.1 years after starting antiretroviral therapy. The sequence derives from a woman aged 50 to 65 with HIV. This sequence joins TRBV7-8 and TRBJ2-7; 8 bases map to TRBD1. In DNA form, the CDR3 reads TGTGCCAGCAGCGCCTACCGACAGGGGTGGAGTACGAGTGAGCAGTACTTC. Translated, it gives CASSAYRQGWSTSEQYF.